In its sample, the clone carrying this T cell receptor (beta chain) was seen once. Its matching antigen is unknown. This sample is part of a study of cytomegalovirus exposure and HLA in healthy donors. Study-level background: About 180 million T cells yielded around 120 million unique TCR beta sequences in earlier analysis. Study-wide points: In a later analysis, DRB1 alleles had the most associated TCRs; HLA-C alleles the fewest. Later examination showed HLA-associated TCR beta chains had greater clonal expansion than equally common others. Presence/absence results assume similar sequencing depth per donor, which may not hold.

The CDR3 spans 16 residues. The J segment lost 4 bases and the V segment lost 5 bases, leaving 7 bases of the junction unmatched. Germline values: CDR1 MDHEN, CDR2 SYDVKM. PCR was performed using 60 Vbeta and 13 Jbeta primers. TCRdb's table, derived via immunoSEQ multiplex PCR, lists solely in-frame clones and lacks some. In the table there are some 71,000 clones, 76% of which are singletons. The sequenced material came from PBMCs. The sequence came from a young man in good health and CMV-seronegative. The chain has TRBV28 and TRBJ2-1; TRBD2 matches 11 bases. CDR3 bases: TGTGCCAGCAGTCTACTAGCGGGGGCTACGTACAATGAGCAGTTCTTC. Amino acids: CASSLLAGATYNEQFF. Full variable domain (rest looked up from reference TRBV28 and TRBJ2-1): DVKVTQSSRYLVKRTGEKVFLECVQDMDHENMFWYRQDPGLGLRLIYFSYDVKMKEKGDIPEGYSVSREKKERFSLILESASTNQTSMYLCASSLLAGATYNEQFFGPGTRLTVL.